These T cell receptor beta chains were read from a single sample in a study of beta chain features in type 1 diabetes. The method was immunoSEQ multiplex PCR; TCRdb's version includes in-frame clones alone and lacks a portion of them. The table lists approximately 400,000 clones, approximately 15% of them singletons. Input material: naive CD4+ T cells from blood. All receptors come from a woman between 18 and 29 years old in good health. The CDR3 runs from the conserved cysteine through the conserved F or W. Fields, in order: V gene, J gene, D gene, clone size, CDR3 protein, CDR3 DNA. D genes are given only for firm matches. The listing skips clone size in some rows; elsewhere it reads once, few, many or a size class.

>TRBV7-2|TRBJ2-1|TRBD2|few
CASSLGLDSYNEQFF
TGTGCCAGCAGCTTGGGACTAGATTCCTACAATGAGCAGTTCTTC
>TRBV5-1|TRBJ2-5|TRBD2|-
CASSLTSGRQETQYF
TGCGCCAGCAGCTTGACTAGCGGGCGCCAAGAGACCCAGTACTTC
>TRBV6-5|TRBJ2-4|-|few
CASGEGNIQYF
TGTGCCAGCGGAGAGGGAAACATTCAGTACTTC
>TRBV7-9|TRBJ1-4|TRBD1|-
CASSPRGQNEKLFF
TGTGCCAGCAGCCCCAGGGGGCAGAATGAAAAACTGTTTTTT
>TRBV15|TRBJ1-5|-|few
CATSRDYSNQPQHF
TGTGCCACCAGCAGAGATTATAGCAATCAGCCCCAGCATTTT
>TRBV6-1|TRBJ1-1|-|-
CASPAPESVEAFF
TGTGCCAGCCCTGCACCGGAGAGTGTTGAAGCTTTCTTT
>TRBV7-9|TRBJ1-2|TRBD1|-
CASSFPDREYYGYTF
TGTGCCAGCAGCTTTCCAGACAGGGAGTACTATGGCTACACCTTC
>TRBV7-9|TRBJ2-5|-|few
CASSLGIPPMETQYF
TGTGCCAGCAGCCTCGGGATTCCTCCCATGGAGACCCAGTACTTC
>TRBV7-2|TRBJ1-5|TRBD1|-
CASSTGGGQPQHF
TGTGCCAGCAGCACAGGGGGGGGTCAGCCCCAGCATTTT
>TRBV7-2|TRBJ2-1|TRBD1|-
CATTGDRVYNEQFF
TGTGCCACCACGGGGGACAGGGTCTACAATGAGCAGTTCTTC
>TRBV27|TRBJ2-7|TRBD1|few
CASSLPGQNYEQYF
TGTGCCAGCAGTTTACCGGGACAGAACTACGAGCAGTACTTC
>TRBV7-2|TRBJ2-1|TRBD2|-
CASSLVGTRENEQFF
TGTGCCAGCAGCTTAGTCGGGACTAGGGAAAATGAGCAGTTCTTC
>TRBV7-2|TRBJ2-5|TRBD2|few
CASSLLSGTYQETQYF
TGTGCCAGCAGCTTACTCAGCGGGACGTACCAAGAGACCCAGTACTTC
>TRBV6-6|TRBJ2-1|TRBD2|-
CASSLRDYNNEQFF
TGTGCCAGCAGCCTCCGGGACTATAACAATGAGCAGTTCTTC
>TRBV11-3|TRBJ2-3|TRBD1|-
CASSARDRDTQYF
TGTGCCAGCAGCGCAAGGGACAGAGATACGCAGTATTTT
>TRBV5-1|TRBJ2-5|TRBD2|-
CASSRGLAGLQETQYF
TGCGCCAGCAGCCGGGGACTAGCGGGACTACAAGAGACCCAGTACTTC
>TRBV5-4|TRBJ2-5|TRBD2|few
CASSPRLAGDRETQYF
TGTGCCAGCAGCCCTCGACTAGCGGGAGATCGGGAGACCCAGTACTTC
>TRBV7-2|TRBJ1-5|-|-
CASSPLGRGNQPQHF
TGTGCCAGCAGTCCACTGGGCAGGGGCAATCAGCCCCAGCATTTT
>TRBV5-4|TRBJ2-1|TRBD2|few
CASSLRLAGANNEQFF
TGTGCCAGCAGCTTGCGCCTAGCGGGAGCCAACAATGAGCAGTTCTTC
>TRBV28|TRBJ1-5|-|-
CASSSTAQGPQHF
TGTGCCAGCAGTTCAACAGCCCAGGGACCCCAGCATTTT
>TRBV19|TRBJ1-2|TRBD1|-
CASTPRTGNGYTF
TGTGCCAGTACCCCTAGGACAGGGAACGGCTACACCTTC
>TRBV5-1|TRBJ2-1|TRBD1|few
CASSFDRGRNEQFF
TGCGCCAGCAGTTTCGACAGGGGGCGCAATGAGCAGTTCTTC
>TRBV11-2|TRBJ1-1|-|few
CASSLTENTEAFF
TGTGCCAGCAGCCTTACAGAGAACACTGAAGCTTTCTTT
>TRBV6-5|TRBJ2-1|TRBD2|-
CASSYSMVAGDEQFF
TGTGCCAGCAGTTACTCGATGGTAGCGGGAGATGAGCAGTTCTTC
>TRBV29-1|TRBJ2-7|TRBD2|few
CSALSGNSYEQYF
TGCAGCGCATTAAGCGGGAACTCCTACGAGCAGTACTTC
>TRBV9|TRBJ1-2|TRBD1|few
CASSRTGGDGYTF
TGTGCCAGCAGTCGGACAGGGGGTGATGGCTACACCTTC